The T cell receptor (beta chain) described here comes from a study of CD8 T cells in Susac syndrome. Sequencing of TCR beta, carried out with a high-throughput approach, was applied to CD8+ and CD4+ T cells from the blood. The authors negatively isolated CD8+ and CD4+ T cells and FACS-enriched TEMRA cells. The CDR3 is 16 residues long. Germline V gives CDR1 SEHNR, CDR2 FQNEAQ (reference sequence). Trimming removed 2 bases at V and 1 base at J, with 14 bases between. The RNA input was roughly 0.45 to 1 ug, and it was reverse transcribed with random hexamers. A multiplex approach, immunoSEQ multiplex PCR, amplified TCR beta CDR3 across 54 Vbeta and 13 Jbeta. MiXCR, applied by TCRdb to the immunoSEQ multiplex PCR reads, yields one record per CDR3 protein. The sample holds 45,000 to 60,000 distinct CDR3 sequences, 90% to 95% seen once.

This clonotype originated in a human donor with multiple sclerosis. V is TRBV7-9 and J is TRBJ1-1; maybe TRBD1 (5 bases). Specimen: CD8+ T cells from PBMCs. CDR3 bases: TGTGCCAGCAGCTTAAGCACCGGGACGGGGAACACTGAAGCTTTCTTT. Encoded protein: CASSLSTGTGNTEAFF.